Included here is one TCR beta chain sequence, with context. The CDR3 has 12 residues. Germline lookup yields CDR1 SNHLY and CDR2 FYNNEI. V was clipped by 6 bases and J by 2 bases, with 5 bases between them. Through a sample-barcoded 5' primer and a J-beta primer mix, a second PCR was run for roughly 7 to 12 cycles. MiXCR, applied by TCRdb to the 5' RACE reads, yields one record per CDR3 protein. Found here are about 1 million distinct CDR3 sequences, 40% to 45% of them singletons; the top ten hold approximately 20%. The authors drew 8 to 10 milliliters of peripheral blood from each donor. Each sample yielded at least 5.5 micrograms of PBMC total RNA. The source of the sample is a study of blood T cells in healthy people across ages. Study-wide context: Through template switching, about one barcoded beta molecule was captured per two T cells, as measured in model experiments.

V is TRBV2 and J is TRBJ1-5; D gene uncertain. The sequencing sample was made of blood. This receptor was taken from a woman aged 55 to 70 in good health. For the CDR3, the DNA is TGTGCCAGCAGGTCGGGCAATCAGCCCCAGCATTTT. Residues: CASRSGNQPQHF.